These T cell receptor beta chains were read from a single sample in a study of blood T cell repertoires in COVID-19. Assay: immunoSEQ multiplex PCR; the TCRdb copy retains only in-frame clones and omits some. The table lists over 80,000 clones, approximately 89% of them singletons. Input material: peripheral blood. The receptors were gathered from a human donor in a cohort sampled during active COVID-19. Each CDR3 is given with its conserved first and last residue. Fields, in order: clone size, D gene, V gene, J gene, CDR3 DNA, CDR3 protein. The D gene is left open where the match is weak. The listing skips clone size in some rows; elsewhere it reads once, few, many or a size class.

abundance: -; d_gene: -; v_gene: TRBV7-2; j_gene: TRBJ1-2; CDR3nt: TGTGCCAGCAGCTGGACTAGGGCAGGGGATGGCTACACCTTC; CDR3aa: CASSWTRAGDGYTF
abundance: -; d_gene: TRBD1; v_gene: TRBV9; j_gene: TRBJ1-2; CDR3nt: TGTGCCAGCAGCGCCTCCGGACAGGCGGGTGGCTACACCTTC; CDR3aa: CASSASGQAGGYTF
abundance: -; d_gene: TRBD1; v_gene: TRBV28; j_gene: TRBJ2-7; CDR3nt: TGTGCCAGCAGTCGCCAGGGGGCGGGTTCCTACGAGCAGTACTTC; CDR3aa: CASSRQGAGSYEQYF
abundance: -; d_gene: TRBD1; v_gene: TRBV2; j_gene: TRBJ1-2; CDR3nt: TGTGCCAGCAGCCAAAGACAGGGTGAGGGCTACACCTTC; CDR3aa: CASSQRQGEGYTF
abundance: -; d_gene: -; v_gene: TRBV3-1/TRBV3-2; j_gene: TRBJ2-1; CDR3nt: TGTGCCAGCAGCCAATCAGCAGGGCTTCACAATGAGCAGTTCTTC; CDR3aa: CASSQSAGLHNEQFF
abundance: -; d_gene: TRBD1; v_gene: TRBV11-2; j_gene: TRBJ2-3; CDR3nt: TGTGCCAGCAGCTGGGGACAGGGGTTGTATGGAGATACGCAGTATTTT; CDR3aa: CASSWGQGLYGDTQYF
abundance: -; d_gene: -; v_gene: TRBV19; j_gene: TRBJ1-1; CDR3nt: TGTGCCAGTAGCCGGGGAGGAGGCACTGAAGCTTTCTTT; CDR3aa: CASSRGGGTEAFF
abundance: -; d_gene: -; v_gene: TRBV12-3/TRBV12-4; j_gene: TRBJ2-1; CDR3nt: TGTGCCAGCAGGTTACTAGCTAATGAGCAGTTCTTC; CDR3aa: CASRLLANEQFF
abundance: many; d_gene: -; v_gene: TRBV5-6; j_gene: TRBJ1-2; CDR3nt: TGTGCCAGCAGCTTTTATCTAGGGGTTCTTAGTGGCTACACCTTC; CDR3aa: CASSFYLGVLSGYTF
abundance: -; d_gene: -; v_gene: TRBV7-9; j_gene: TRBJ2-4; CDR3nt: TGTGCCAGCAGCCCGCCGGTAGCCAAAAACATTCAGTACTTC; CDR3aa: CASSPPVAKNIQYF
abundance: -; d_gene: -; v_gene: TRBV4-1; j_gene: TRBJ1-2; CDR3nt: TGCGCCAGCAGCCAACCAGGTTTCGGCTATGGCTACACCTTC; CDR3aa: CASSQPGFGYGYTF
abundance: -; d_gene: -; v_gene: TRBV5-4; j_gene: TRBJ2-7; CDR3nt: TGTGCCAGCAGCTTGATTGGCGGCTCCTACGAGCAGTACTTC; CDR3aa: CASSLIGGSYEQYF
abundance: -; d_gene: TRBD1; v_gene: TRBV6-2/TRBV6-3; j_gene: TRBJ2-5; CDR3nt: TGTGCCAGCAGTCCACAGGGGGCCGGGGAGACCCAGTACTTC; CDR3aa: CASSPQGAGETQYF
abundance: -; d_gene: TRBD2; v_gene: TRBV7-3; j_gene: TRBJ2-3; CDR3nt: TGTGCCAGCAGCTTCCGCCGGGGGACTAAGGCAGATACGCAGTATTTT; CDR3aa: CASSFRRGTKADTQYF
abundance: -; d_gene: TRBD2; v_gene: TRBV18; j_gene: TRBJ2-2; CDR3nt: TGTGCCAGCTCAACGGGACTAGCGGGAGGCACCGGGGAGCTGTTTTTT; CDR3aa: CASSTGLAGGTGELFF
abundance: once; d_gene: -; v_gene: TRBV19; j_gene: TRBJ1-1; CDR3nt: TGTGCCAGTAGTATAACCGGGGCAGGGGTTAATGCTTTCTTT; CDR3aa: CASSITGAGVNAFF
abundance: -; d_gene: TRBD2; v_gene: TRBV2; j_gene: TRBJ2-3; CDR3nt: TGTGCCAGCAGTGAGAGGGAGGGCTGGGGCACAGATACGCAGTATTTT; CDR3aa: CASSEREGWGTDTQYF
abundance: -; d_gene: -; v_gene: TRBV2; j_gene: TRBJ2-1; CDR3nt: TGTGCCAGCAGGTGGAGTAGAGGACAAAATGAGCAGTTCTTC; CDR3aa: CASRWSRGQNEQFF
abundance: once; d_gene: TRBD1; v_gene: TRBV28; j_gene: TRBJ1-1; CDR3nt: TGTGCCAGCAGTGGACAGGGTAGAACTGAAGCTTTCTTT; CDR3aa: CASSGQGRTEAFF
abundance: -; d_gene: TRBD1; v_gene: TRBV27; j_gene: TRBJ1-5; CDR3nt: TGTGCCAGCAGTTTGCCCGGGACAGGGGGTGGTCAGCCCCAGCATTTT; CDR3aa: CASSLPGTGGGQPQHF
abundance: -; d_gene: TRBD2; v_gene: TRBV4-3; j_gene: TRBJ2-4; CDR3nt: TGCGCCAGCAGCCAAGAACGAGGTGTCCTAGCGGGAGACAAAAACATTCAGTACTTC; CDR3aa: CASSQERGVLAGDKNIQYF
abundance: -; d_gene: TRBD1; v_gene: TRBV7-3; j_gene: TRBJ1-3; CDR3nt: TGTGCCAGCAGCACCCGGACAGGTTCTGGAAACACCATATATTTT; CDR3aa: CASSTRTGSGNTIYF
abundance: -; d_gene: -; v_gene: TRBV27; j_gene: TRBJ1-2; CDR3nt: TGTGCCAGCAGTTTATCTTGGGGCGACTATGGCTACACCTTC; CDR3aa: CASSLSWGDYGYTF
abundance: -; d_gene: TRBD1; v_gene: TRBV25-1; j_gene: TRBJ2-2; CDR3nt: TGTGCCAGCAGTTCAGGGGGCATATCCGACGGGGAGCTGTTTTTT; CDR3aa: CASSSGGISDGELFF
abundance: few; d_gene: -; v_gene: TRBV19; j_gene: TRBJ2-7; CDR3nt: TGTGCCAGTAGTCCCCAGGGGCGGGAGCGATCCTACGAGCAGTACTTC; CDR3aa: CASSPQGRERSYEQYF
abundance: -; d_gene: -; v_gene: TRBV2; j_gene: TRBJ2-3; CDR3nt: TGTGCCAGCAGTACTTCCTGGGGGGGCGACACAGATACGCAGTATTTT; CDR3aa: CASSTSWGGDTDTQYF
abundance: -; d_gene: TRBD1; v_gene: TRBV28; j_gene: TRBJ1-5; CDR3nt: TGTGCCAGCAGTTTATGGGGACAGGGGGCGCCTCGGGATCAGCCCCAGCATTTT; CDR3aa: CASSLWGQGAPRDQPQHF
abundance: -; d_gene: TRBD1; v_gene: TRBV10-3; j_gene: TRBJ2-3; CDR3nt: TGTGCCATTACCGCACAGGGGGCCTGGCGCACAGATACGCAGTATTTT; CDR3aa: CAITAQGAWRTDTQYF
abundance: -; d_gene: -; v_gene: TRBV12-5; j_gene: TRBJ1-4; CDR3nt: TGTGCTAGTGGTAAAGCCCATAATGAAAAACTGTTTTTT; CDR3aa: CASGKAHNEKLFF
abundance: few; d_gene: -; v_gene: TRBV27; j_gene: TRBJ2-2; CDR3nt: TGTGCCAGCCCCACCGAGGCGTCCGGGGAGCTGTTTTTT; CDR3aa: CASPTEASGELFF
abundance: -; d_gene: TRBD1; v_gene: TRBV28; j_gene: TRBJ2-1; CDR3nt: TGTGCCAGCAGCCCTGGACAGGTTCAGTACAATGAGCAGTTCTTC; CDR3aa: CASSPGQVQYNEQFF
abundance: -; d_gene: TRBD1; v_gene: TRBV5-4; j_gene: TRBJ2-5; CDR3nt: TGTGCCAGCCAGAGGACAGGACAAGAGACCCAGTACTTC; CDR3aa: CASQRTGQETQYF
abundance: -; d_gene: -; v_gene: TRBV4-2; j_gene: TRBJ2-1; CDR3nt: TGTGCCAGCAGCCAAGATCGGTACGATGAGCAGTTCTTC; CDR3aa: CASSQDRYDEQFF
abundance: once; d_gene: TRBD1; v_gene: TRBV12-3/TRBV12-4; j_gene: TRBJ1-5; CDR3nt: TGTGCCAGCAGCCAGGGACAGCACCAGCCCCAGCATTTT; CDR3aa: CASSQGQHQPQHF
abundance: -; d_gene: -; v_gene: TRBV5-1; j_gene: TRBJ1-2; CDR3nt: TGCGCCAGCAGCCCGACAGCCGATGGCTACACCTTC; CDR3aa: CASSPTADGYTF
abundance: -; d_gene: TRBD1; v_gene: TRBV9; j_gene: TRBJ2-5; CDR3nt: TGTGCCAGCAGCGGGTCGACAGGGTGGGAGACCCAGTACTTC; CDR3aa: CASSGSTGWETQYF
abundance: once; d_gene: TRBD1; v_gene: TRBV29-1; j_gene: TRBJ2-3; CDR3nt: TGCAGCACTCGGGGGACAGGGGGCACAGATACGCAGTATTTT; CDR3aa: CSTRGTGGTDTQYF
abundance: -; d_gene: TRBD2; v_gene: TRBV7-8; j_gene: TRBJ2-1; CDR3nt: TGTGCCAGCAGCTCCCTAGCGGGCCCTCTATATGAGCAGTTCTTC; CDR3aa: CASSSLAGPLYEQFF
abundance: -; d_gene: TRBD2; v_gene: TRBV4-3; j_gene: TRBJ2-1; CDR3nt: TGCGCCAGCAGCCAAGAGAACCCAGCGGGAGGGGCGGATGAGCAGTTCTTC; CDR3aa: CASSQENPAGGADEQFF
abundance: -; d_gene: TRBD2; v_gene: TRBV9; j_gene: TRBJ2-3; CDR3nt: TGTGCCAGCAGCGTAGGACTAGCGGAATACACAGATACGCAGTATTTT; CDR3aa: CASSVGLAEYTDTQYF
abundance: once; d_gene: TRBD1; v_gene: TRBV27; j_gene: TRBJ2-1; CDR3nt: TGTGCCAGCAGTTTTGGGACAGGGGCCTACAATGAGCAGTTCTTC; CDR3aa: CASSFGTGAYNEQFF
abundance: -; d_gene: TRBD2; v_gene: TRBV2; j_gene: TRBJ2-5; CDR3nt: TGTGCCAGCAGGCTCACTAGCGGACAAGAGACCCAGTACTTC; CDR3aa: CASRLTSGQETQYF
abundance: -; d_gene: -; v_gene: TRBV29-1; j_gene: TRBJ1-1; CDR3nt: TGCAGCGTTGTCCCCCGGACACCAAACACTGAAGCTTTCTTT; CDR3aa: CSVVPRTPNTEAFF
abundance: -; d_gene: TRBD1; v_gene: TRBV2; j_gene: TRBJ1-2; CDR3nt: TGTGCCAGCAGTGAAGCTGCCGGACAGGGACACGGCTACACCTTC; CDR3aa: CASSEAAGQGHGYTF
abundance: once; d_gene: -; v_gene: TRBV19; j_gene: TRBJ2-7; CDR3nt: TGTGCCAGTAGTATTACGGGGCGGGAATACGAGCAGTACTTC; CDR3aa: CASSITGREYEQYF
abundance: -; d_gene: TRBD2; v_gene: TRBV3-1/TRBV3-2; j_gene: TRBJ2-7; CDR3nt: TGTGCCAGCAGCCCGACTAGCGGGATTCTGTACGAGCAGTACTTC; CDR3aa: CASSPTSGILYEQYF
abundance: once; d_gene: -; v_gene: TRBV10-2; j_gene: TRBJ1-6; CDR3nt: TGCGCCAGCATTTTTGGGGCATCCTATAATTCACCCCTCCACTTT; CDR3aa: CASIFGASYNSPLHF
abundance: -; d_gene: -; v_gene: TRBV6-9; j_gene: TRBJ2-1; CDR3nt: TGTGCCAGCAGTTATCCCTCCTTTCCGGTTCCGCGGAATGAGCAGTTCTTC; CDR3aa: CASSYPSFPVPRNEQFF
abundance: -; d_gene: TRBD1; v_gene: TRBV13; j_gene: TRBJ1-3; CDR3nt: TGTGCCAGCAGTAGGGGGACAGGGACCTCTGGAAACACCATATATTTT; CDR3aa: CASSRGTGTSGNTIYF
abundance: once; d_gene: TRBD2; v_gene: TRBV4-1; j_gene: TRBJ2-7; CDR3nt: TGCGCCAGCAGCCAAGGGGGAGGGCGGGAGGTATCCTACGAGCAGTACTTC; CDR3aa: CASSQGGGREVSYEQYF
abundance: -; d_gene: TRBD1; v_gene: TRBV27; j_gene: TRBJ2-7; CDR3nt: TGTGCCAGCAGTCGGACAGGGGCCCCCTACGAGCAGTACTTC; CDR3aa: CASSRTGAPYEQYF
abundance: -; d_gene: -; v_gene: TRBV2; j_gene: TRBJ2-2; CDR3nt: TGTGCCAGCAGTCTTACGGGACTGTCGAACACCGGGGAGCTGTTTTTT; CDR3aa: CASSLTGLSNTGELFF
abundance: -; d_gene: TRBD2; v_gene: TRBV5-1; j_gene: TRBJ2-5; CDR3nt: TGCGCCAGCAGCTTGACTAGCGGTAACCAAGAGACCCAGTACTTC; CDR3aa: CASSLTSGNQETQYF